This T cell receptor (beta chain) stems from a study of a mutant IDH1 vaccine in newly diagnosed glioma. Study as a whole: Patients were started on vaccination 4-6 weeks after radiotherapy alone, or with temozolomide cycles. Treated patients, averaging 40.4 years, were 62.5% male and around 40% female. At week 47 came visit V13, while visit V12 had come at week 35. Study-level findings and limits: It was over 85% of patients that developed vaccine-induced immune responses.

Comment on this clone: Its antigen is currently unknown.

The sample's time point: week 35, safety follow-up. What each vaccine dose contained was 300 ug of mutant IDH1 20-mer peptide, accompanied by topical imiquimod. Looked up from germline, CDR1 is MNHEY and CDR2 is SVGAGI. This CDR3 spans 12 amino acids. Trimming stripped 6 bases from V and 3 bases from J, with 8 bases between. Assay used: immunoSEQ multiplex PCR; TCRdb lists only in-frame clones, some missing. The table shows tens of thousands of clones, with roughly 74% occurring only once. The J gene is TRBJ1-1, the V gene TRBV6-5; D perhaps matches TRBD1 (5 bases). The clonotype comes from a man aged 50-60 years with glioma. Sequencing was performed on PBMCs, taken from a glioma patient whose treatment included an IDH1 peptide vaccine. DNA of the CDR3: TGTGCCAGCAGCAGGGACGACACTGAAGCTTTCTTT. Its protein is CASSRDDTEAFF.